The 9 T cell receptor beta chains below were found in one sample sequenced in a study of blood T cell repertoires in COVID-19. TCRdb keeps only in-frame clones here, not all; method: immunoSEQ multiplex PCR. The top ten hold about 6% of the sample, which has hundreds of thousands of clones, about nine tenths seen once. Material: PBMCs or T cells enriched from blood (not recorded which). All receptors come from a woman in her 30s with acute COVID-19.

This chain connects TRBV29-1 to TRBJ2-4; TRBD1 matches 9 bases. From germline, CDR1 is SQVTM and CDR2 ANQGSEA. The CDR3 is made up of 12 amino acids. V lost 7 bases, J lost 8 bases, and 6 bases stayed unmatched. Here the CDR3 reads CSGGTGRDIQYF. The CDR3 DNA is TGCAGCGGAGGGACAGGGAGGGACATTCAGTACTTC.

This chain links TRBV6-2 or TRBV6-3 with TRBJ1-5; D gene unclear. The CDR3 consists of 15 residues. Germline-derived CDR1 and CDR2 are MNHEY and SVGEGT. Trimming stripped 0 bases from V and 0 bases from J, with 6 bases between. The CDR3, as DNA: TGTGCCAGCAGTTACTCGGCAGGTAGCAATCAGCCCCAGCATTTT. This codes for CASSYSAGSNQPQHF.

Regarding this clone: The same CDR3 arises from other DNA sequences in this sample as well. The CDR3 DNA reads as TGTGCCAGCAGCCGAGGTAGCAATCAGCCCCAGCATTTT. Encoded protein: CASSRGSNQPQHF. V gene TRBV14 combines with J gene TRBJ1-5; D is unclear. Germline V gene data show CDR1 as SGHDN and CDR2 as FVKESK. The V end lost 4 bases, the J end lost 0 bases, and 4 bases lay between the germline ends. The CDR3 sequence is 13 residues long.

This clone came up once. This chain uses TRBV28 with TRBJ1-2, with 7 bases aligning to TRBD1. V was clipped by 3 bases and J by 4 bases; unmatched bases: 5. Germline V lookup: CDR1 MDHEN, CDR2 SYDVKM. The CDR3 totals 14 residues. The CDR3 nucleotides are TGTGCCAGCAGTTTCCCGGGACAGAGCTATGGCTACACCTTC. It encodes CASSFPGQSYGYTF.

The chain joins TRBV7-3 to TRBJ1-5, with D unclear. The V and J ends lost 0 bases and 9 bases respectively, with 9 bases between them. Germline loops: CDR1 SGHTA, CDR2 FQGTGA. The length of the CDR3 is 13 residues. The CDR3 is CASSLTYGGPQHF. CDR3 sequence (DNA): TGTGCCAGCAGCTTAACATATGGCGGGCCCCAGCATTTT.

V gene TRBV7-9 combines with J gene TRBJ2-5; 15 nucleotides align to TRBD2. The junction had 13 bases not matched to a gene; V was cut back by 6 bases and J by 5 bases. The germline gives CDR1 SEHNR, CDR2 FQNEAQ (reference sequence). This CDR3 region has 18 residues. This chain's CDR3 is CASRRTSGRGWERETQYF. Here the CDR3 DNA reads TGTGCCAGCAGAAGGACTAGCGGGAGGGGATGGGAGAGGGAGACCCAGTACTTC. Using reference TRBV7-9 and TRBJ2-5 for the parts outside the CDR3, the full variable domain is DTGVSQNPRHKITKRGQNVTFRCDPISEHNRLYWYRQTLGQGPEFLTYFQNEAQLEKSRLLSDRFSAERPKGSFSTLEIQRTEQGDSAMYLCASRRTSGRGWERETQYFGPGTRLLVL.

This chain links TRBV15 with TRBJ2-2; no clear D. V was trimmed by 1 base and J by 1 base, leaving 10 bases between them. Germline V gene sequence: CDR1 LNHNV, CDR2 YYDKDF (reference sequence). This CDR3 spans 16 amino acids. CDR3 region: CATSRVYGQNTGELFF. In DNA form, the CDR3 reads TGTGCCACCAGCAGAGTGTATGGGCAGAACACCGGGGAGCTGTTTTTT.

The CDR3 is CSARLDREQFF. The CDR3 DNA reads TGCAGTGCGAGGCTAGACCGGGAGCAGTTCTTC. The chain has TRBV20-1 and TRBJ2-1; D is unclear. Between the trimmed V and J ends, which lost 6 bases and 10 bases, there was a span of 13 bases. This CDR3 has 11 residues. The V gene's germline CDR1 is DFQATT and CDR2 SNEGSKA (reference sequence).

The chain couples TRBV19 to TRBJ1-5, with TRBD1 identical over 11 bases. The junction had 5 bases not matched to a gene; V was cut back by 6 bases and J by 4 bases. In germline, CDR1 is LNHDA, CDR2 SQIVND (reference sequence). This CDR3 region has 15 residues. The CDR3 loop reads CASRTGTGGNQPQHF. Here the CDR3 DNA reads TGTGCCAGTAGAACCGGGACAGGGGGGAATCAGCCCCAGCATTTT.